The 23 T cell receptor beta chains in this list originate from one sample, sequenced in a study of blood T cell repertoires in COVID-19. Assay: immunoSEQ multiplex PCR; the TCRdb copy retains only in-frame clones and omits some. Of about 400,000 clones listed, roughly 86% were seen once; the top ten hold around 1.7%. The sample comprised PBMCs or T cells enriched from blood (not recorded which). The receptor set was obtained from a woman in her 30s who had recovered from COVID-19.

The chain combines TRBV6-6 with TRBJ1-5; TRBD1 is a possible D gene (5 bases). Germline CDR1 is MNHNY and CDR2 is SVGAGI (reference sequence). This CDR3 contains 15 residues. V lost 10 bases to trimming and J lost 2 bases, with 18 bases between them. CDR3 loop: CAIGAQGGGNQPQHF. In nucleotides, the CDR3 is TGTGCCATCGGCGCCCAGGGAGGTGGCAATCAGCCCCAGCATTTT.

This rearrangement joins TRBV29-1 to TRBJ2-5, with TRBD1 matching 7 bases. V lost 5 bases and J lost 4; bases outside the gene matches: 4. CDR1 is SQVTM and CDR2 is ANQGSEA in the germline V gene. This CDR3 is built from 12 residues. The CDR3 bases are TGCAGCGTTCGAGGGGGCCCAGAGACCCAGTACTTC. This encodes CSVRGGPETQYF.

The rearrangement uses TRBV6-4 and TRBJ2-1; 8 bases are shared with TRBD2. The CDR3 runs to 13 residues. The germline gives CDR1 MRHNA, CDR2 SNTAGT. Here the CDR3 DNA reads TGTGCTCAGAGCGGGAGCCGCTACAATGAGCAGTTCTTC. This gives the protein CAQSGSRYNEQFF.

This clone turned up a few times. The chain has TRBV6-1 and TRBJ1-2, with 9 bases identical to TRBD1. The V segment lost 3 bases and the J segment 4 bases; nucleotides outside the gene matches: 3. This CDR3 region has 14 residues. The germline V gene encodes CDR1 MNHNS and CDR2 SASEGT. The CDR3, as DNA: TGTGCCAGCAGTGAGGGACAGGGCATCTATGGCTACACCTTC. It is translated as CASSEGQGIYGYTF.

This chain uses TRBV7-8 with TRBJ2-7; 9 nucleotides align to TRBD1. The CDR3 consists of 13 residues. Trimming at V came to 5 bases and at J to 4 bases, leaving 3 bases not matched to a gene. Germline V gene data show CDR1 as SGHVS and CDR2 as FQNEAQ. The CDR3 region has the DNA TGTGCCAGCAGCCATGGGACAGGGTACGAGCAGTACTTC. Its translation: CASSHGTGYEQYF.

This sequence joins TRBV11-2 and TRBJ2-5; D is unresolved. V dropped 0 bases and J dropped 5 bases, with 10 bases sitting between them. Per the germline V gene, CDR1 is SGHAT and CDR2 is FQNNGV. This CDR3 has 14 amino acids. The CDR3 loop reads CASSLDMHWETQYF. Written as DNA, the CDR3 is TGTGCCAGCAGCTTAGACATGCACTGGGAGACCCAGTACTTC.

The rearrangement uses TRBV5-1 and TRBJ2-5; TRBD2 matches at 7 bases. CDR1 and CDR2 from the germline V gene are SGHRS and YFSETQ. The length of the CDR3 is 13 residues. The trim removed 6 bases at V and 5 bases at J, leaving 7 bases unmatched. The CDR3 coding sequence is TGCGCCAGCACCGTTGGGGGGGTGGAGACCCAGTACTTC. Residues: CASTVGGVETQYF.

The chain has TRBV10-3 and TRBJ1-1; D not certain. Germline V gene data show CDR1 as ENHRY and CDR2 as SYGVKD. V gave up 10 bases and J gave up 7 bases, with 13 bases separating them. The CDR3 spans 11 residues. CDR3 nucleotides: TGTGCCACCTCAACCGGGGTTGAAGCTTTCTTT. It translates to CATSTGVEAFF.

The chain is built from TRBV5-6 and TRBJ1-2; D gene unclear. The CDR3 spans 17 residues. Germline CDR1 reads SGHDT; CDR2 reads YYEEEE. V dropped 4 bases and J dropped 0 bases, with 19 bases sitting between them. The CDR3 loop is CASSPSYATETNYGYTF. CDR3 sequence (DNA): TGTGCCAGCAGCCCCTCTTATGCGACGGAGACTAACTATGGCTACACCTTC.

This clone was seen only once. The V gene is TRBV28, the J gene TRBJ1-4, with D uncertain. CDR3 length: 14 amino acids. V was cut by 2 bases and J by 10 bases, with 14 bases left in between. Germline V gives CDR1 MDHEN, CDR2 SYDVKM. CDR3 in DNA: TGTGCCAGCAGTTTAGAGGGTTGGGGAGGAAAACTGTTTTTT. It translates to CASSLEGWGGKLFF.

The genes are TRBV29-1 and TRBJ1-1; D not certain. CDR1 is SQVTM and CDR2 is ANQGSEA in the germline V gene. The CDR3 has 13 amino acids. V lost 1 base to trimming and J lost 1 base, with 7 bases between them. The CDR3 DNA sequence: TGCAGCGTTGAAGGACATCGGAACACTGAAGCTTTCTTT. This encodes CSVEGHRNTEAFF.

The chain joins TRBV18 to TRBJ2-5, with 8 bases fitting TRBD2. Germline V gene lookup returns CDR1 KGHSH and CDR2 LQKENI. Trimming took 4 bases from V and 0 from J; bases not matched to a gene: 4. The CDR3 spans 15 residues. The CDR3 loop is CASSRSGGNQETQYF. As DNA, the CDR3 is TGTGCCAGCTCACGAAGCGGGGGAAACCAAGAGACCCAGTACTTC.

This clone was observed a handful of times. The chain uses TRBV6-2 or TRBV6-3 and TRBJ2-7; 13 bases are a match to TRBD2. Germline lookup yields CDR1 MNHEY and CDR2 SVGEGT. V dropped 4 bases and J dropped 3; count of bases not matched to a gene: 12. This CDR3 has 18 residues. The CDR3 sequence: CASSFGLAGAGGLYEQYF. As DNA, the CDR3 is TGTGCCAGCAGTTTCGGACTAGCGGGGGCAGGGGGTCTCTACGAGCAGTACTTC.

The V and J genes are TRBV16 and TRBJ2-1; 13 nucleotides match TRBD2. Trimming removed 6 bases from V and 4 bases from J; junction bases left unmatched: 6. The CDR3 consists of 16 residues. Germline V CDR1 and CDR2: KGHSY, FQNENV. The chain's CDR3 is CASSLRTSGGYNEQFF. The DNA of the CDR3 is TGTGCCAGCAGTCTTCGGACTAGCGGGGGTTACAATGAGCAGTTCTTC.

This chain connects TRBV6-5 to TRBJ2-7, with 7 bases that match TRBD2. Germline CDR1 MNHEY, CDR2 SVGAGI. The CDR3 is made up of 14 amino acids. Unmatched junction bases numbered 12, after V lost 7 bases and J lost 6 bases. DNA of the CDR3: TGTGCCAGCACTCCTGGGGGGGGATCGGGCGAGCAGTACTTC. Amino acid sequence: CASTPGGGSGEQYF.

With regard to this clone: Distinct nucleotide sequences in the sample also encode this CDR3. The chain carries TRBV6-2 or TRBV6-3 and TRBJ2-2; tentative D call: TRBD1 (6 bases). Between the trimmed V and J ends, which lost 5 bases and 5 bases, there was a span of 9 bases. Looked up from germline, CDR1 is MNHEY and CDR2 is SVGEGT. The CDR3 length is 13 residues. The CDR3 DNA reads TGTGCCAGCAGTAAACAGGGTACCGGGGAGCTGTTTTTT. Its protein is CASSKQGTGELFF.

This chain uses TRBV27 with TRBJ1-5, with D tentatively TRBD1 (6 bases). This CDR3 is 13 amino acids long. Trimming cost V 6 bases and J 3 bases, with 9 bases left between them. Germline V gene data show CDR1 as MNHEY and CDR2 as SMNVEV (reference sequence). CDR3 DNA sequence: TGTGCCAGCAGGAGGACAGCCAATCAGCCCCAGCATTTT. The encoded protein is CASRRTANQPQHF.

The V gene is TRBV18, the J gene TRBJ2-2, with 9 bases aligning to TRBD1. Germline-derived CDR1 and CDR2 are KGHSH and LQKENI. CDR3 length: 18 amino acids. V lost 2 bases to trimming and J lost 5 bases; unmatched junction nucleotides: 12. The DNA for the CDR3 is TGTGCCAGCTCACCAAGAAACAGGGGGCGCGTCGGAACCGGGGAGCTGTTTTTT. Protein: CASSPRNRGRVGTGELFF.

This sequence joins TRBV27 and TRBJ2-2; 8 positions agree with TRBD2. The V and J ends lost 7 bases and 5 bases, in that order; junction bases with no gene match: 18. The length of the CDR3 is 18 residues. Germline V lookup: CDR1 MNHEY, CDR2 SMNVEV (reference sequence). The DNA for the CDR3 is TGTGCCAGCACCACCCCGGGACTAGGCCCCCGAATGACCGGGGAGCTGTTTTTT. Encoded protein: CASTTPGLGPRMTGELFF.

The CDR3 DNA reads TGTGCCAGCAGGGTCGGGGGTATGAGCAATCAGCCCCAGCATTTT. This codes for CASRVGGMSNQPQHF. The J gene is TRBJ1-5, the V gene TRBV28; D perhaps matches TRBD1 (5 bases). The CDR3 sequence is 15 residues long. Germline V lookup: CDR1 MDHEN, CDR2 SYDVKM. With 6 bases removed from V and 1 base from J, the gap between germline ends came to 13 bases.

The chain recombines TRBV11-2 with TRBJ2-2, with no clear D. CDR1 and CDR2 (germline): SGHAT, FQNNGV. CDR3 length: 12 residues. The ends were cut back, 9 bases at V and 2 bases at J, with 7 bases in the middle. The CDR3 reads CASTTNTGELFF. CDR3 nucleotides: TGTGCCAGTACTACTAACACCGGGGAGCTGTTTTTT.

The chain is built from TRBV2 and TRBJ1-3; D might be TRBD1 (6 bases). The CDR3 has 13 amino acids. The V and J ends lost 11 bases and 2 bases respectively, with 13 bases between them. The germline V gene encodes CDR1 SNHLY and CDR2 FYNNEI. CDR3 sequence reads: CAGKQGAGNTIYF. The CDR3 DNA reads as TGTGCCGGAAAACAGGGAGCTGGAAACACCATATATTTT.

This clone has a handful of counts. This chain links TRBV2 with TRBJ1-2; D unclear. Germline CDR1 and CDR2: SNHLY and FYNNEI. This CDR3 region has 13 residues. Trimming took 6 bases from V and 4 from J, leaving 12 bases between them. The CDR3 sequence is CASRATLSYGYTF. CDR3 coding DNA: TGTGCCAGCAGAGCGACCCTAAGCTATGGCTACACCTTC. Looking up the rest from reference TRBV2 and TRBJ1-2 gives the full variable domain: EPEVTQTPSHQVTQMGQEVILRCVPISNHLYFYWYRQILGQKVEFLVSFYNNEISEKSEIFDDQFSVERPDGSNFTLKIRSTKLEDSAMYFCASRATLSYGYTFGSGTRLTVV.